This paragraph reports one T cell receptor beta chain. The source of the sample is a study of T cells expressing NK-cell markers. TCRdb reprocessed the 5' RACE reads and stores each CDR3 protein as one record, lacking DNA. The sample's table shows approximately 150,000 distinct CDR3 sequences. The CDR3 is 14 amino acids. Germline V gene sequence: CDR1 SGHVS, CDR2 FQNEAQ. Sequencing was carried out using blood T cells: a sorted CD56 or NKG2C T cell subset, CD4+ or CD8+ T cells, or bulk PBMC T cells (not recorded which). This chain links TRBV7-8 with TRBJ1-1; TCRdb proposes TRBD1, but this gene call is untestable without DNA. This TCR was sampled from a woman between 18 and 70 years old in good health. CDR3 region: CASSKQGRETEAFF. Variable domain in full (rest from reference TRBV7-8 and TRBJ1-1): GAGVSQSPRYKVAKRGQDVALRCDPISGHVSLFWYQQALGQGPEFLTYFQNEAQLDKSGLPSDRFFAERPEGSVSTLKIQRTQQEDSAVYLCASSKQGRETEAFFGQGTRLTVV.